This is a list of T cell receptor beta chains from one sample in a study of CD8+ T cells in alopecia areata. Using immunoSEQ multiplex PCR, the repertoire was profiled, and TCRdb retains in-frame clones only, with some absent. Of about 180,000 clones in the sample, around 51% were seen once. Sample: CD8+ T cells sorted from blood, taken around week 54, from a patient treated with tofacitinib. The receptors stem from a human donor with alopecia areata. Both conserved end residues are part of each CDR3. A D gene is named only where the DNA matches it firmly. Only part of the rows carry a size: once, few, many, or a class if the clone is expanded.

DNA,CDR3,D,size,V,length,J
TGTGCCTGGGGCCTGACAGGGCACACTGAAGCTTTCTTT,CAWGLTGHTEAFF,TRBD1,.,TRBV30,13,TRBJ1-1
TGTGCCAGCAGCGTAGAGCGGCAGGGGAACACTGAAGCTTTCTTT,CASSVERQGNTEAFF,.,.,TRBV9,15,TRBJ1-1
TGTGCCAGCAGCCGGACAGGGGAGGTTACCGGGGAGCTGTTTTTT,CASSRTGEVTGELFF,TRBD1,.,TRBV6-5,15,TRBJ2-2
TGTGCCAGCAGCTTAGATCCAGGGGCCCTCTACCCCTACGAGCAGTACTTC,CASSLDPGALYPYEQYF,.,few,TRBV11-2,17,TRBJ2-7
TGTGCCAGCAGCAAGTTGGGACAGGGAAGGGTCGAGCAGTACTTC,CASSKLGQGRVEQYF,TRBD1,.,TRBV13,15,TRBJ2-7
TGTGCCTGGAGCGGACAGTCGAACACTGAAGCTTTCTTT,CAWSGQSNTEAFF,.,once,TRBV30,13,TRBJ1-1
TGTGCCAGCAGTCAAATGTGGGGAGCAGGTTCACCCCTCCACTTT,CASSQMWGAGSPLHF,.,few,TRBV27,15,TRBJ1-6
TGCACCAGCAGCCGGACAGGGGGCTACGAGCAGTACTTC,CTSSRTGGYEQYF,.,medium-sized,TRBV1,13,TRBJ2-7
TGTGCCAGCAGCTGGATCAGCGGGACGGATAGCAATCAGCCCCAGCATTTT,CASSWISGTDSNQPQHF,.,.,TRBV7-9,17,TRBJ1-5
TGTGCCAGCAGCGTTCCGGGACTATACGACAATGAGCAGTTCTTC,CASSVPGLYDNEQFF,TRBD2,.,TRBV5-4,15,TRBJ2-1
TGTGCCAGGGGAACCGAGGAAAATGAGCAGTTCTTC,CARGTEENEQFF,.,few,TRBV2,12,TRBJ2-1
TGTGCCAGCAGCTTAGTCGGTGAAGCTTTCTTT,CASSLVGEAFF,.,.,TRBV7-9,11,TRBJ1-1
TGCGCCAGCAGCCAAGAGCCGGATGAGCAGTTCTTC,CASSQEPDEQFF,.,few,TRBV4-3,12,TRBJ2-1
TGTGCCTGGAGTGTGGGGAGCACTGAAGCTTTCTTT,CAWSVGSTEAFF,.,.,TRBV30,12,TRBJ1-1
TGTGCCAGCATGAAGATTTACCGGGACAGCTTCTATGGCTACACCTTC,CASMKIYRDSFYGYTF,TRBD1,.,TRBV2,16,TRBJ1-2
TGTGCCAGCAGCTTAGTCCTGGGACAGGGCACCATCGATGAGCAGTTCTTC,CASSLVLGQGTIDEQFF,TRBD1,few,TRBV11-1,17,TRBJ2-1
TGTGCCAGCAGTTACGTAGCGGAATCCTACAATGAGCAGTTCTTC,CASSYVAESYNEQFF,.,.,TRBV6-5,15,TRBJ2-1
TGTGCCAGCAGCTTAGTGGCAGGGGCTCGCGAGCAGTACTTC,CASSLVAGAREQYF,.,few,TRBV7-2,14,TRBJ2-7
TGTGCCAGCAGCCTGACAGGTTTATATTCACCCCTCCACTTT,CASSLTGLYSPLHF,.,few,TRBV14,14,TRBJ1-6
TGTGCCGGAGACCGACAGGGGCGAAGCTATGGCTACACCTTC,CAGDRQGRSYGYTF,TRBD1,many,TRBV30,14,TRBJ1-2
TGTGCCAGCAGCCCGTACAGGGGTTACGAGCAGTACTTC,CASSPYRGYEQYF,TRBD1,.,TRBV11-2,13,TRBJ2-7
TGTGCCAGCAGTCCCCGACAGGGGGCAGGTGGCTACACCTTC,CASSPRQGAGGYTF,TRBD1,.,TRBV27,14,TRBJ1-2
TGCGCCAGCAGCTTGGGACAAAACACCGGGGAGCTGTTTTTT,CASSLGQNTGELFF,.,.,TRBV5-1,14,TRBJ2-2
TGTGCCAGCAGCCCGGACAGGGCTATGGGCTACACCTTC,CASSPDRAMGYTF,TRBD1,.,TRBV6-5,13,TRBJ1-2
TGTGCCAGCAGTTACTCGGGGGAAGTGAACACTGAAGCTTTCTTT,CASSYSGEVNTEAFF,.,.,TRBV6-6,15,TRBJ1-1
TGTGCCAGCTCACTAGGGGGATACTACGAGCAGTACTTC,CASSLGGYYEQYF,.,.,TRBV18,13,TRBJ2-7
TGCGCCAGCAGCCCGGACGGGCGGAACGAGCAGTACTTC,CASSPDGRNEQYF,.,few,TRBV5-1,13,TRBJ2-7
TGTGCCAGCAGCTTTTCGGGACAAGATAATTCACCCCTCCACTTT,CASSFSGQDNSPLHF,.,.,TRBV11-2,15,TRBJ1-6
TGTGCCAGCAGTGACTCGACTAGCGGGGGTGTAACGCAGTATTTT,CASSDSTSGGVTQYF,TRBD2,.,TRBV6-1,15,TRBJ2-3
TGTGCCTGGAGTTCCGGCACTGAAGCTTTCTTT,CAWSSGTEAFF,.,few,TRBV30,11,TRBJ1-1
TGCGCCAGCAGCCAATGGACTAGCAAGCCCTACGAGCAGTACTTC,CASSQWTSKPYEQYF,TRBD2,few,TRBV4-1,15,TRBJ2-7
TGTGCCTGGAGTGATGTTGGCGGTTTGGCTGAAGCTTTCTTT,CAWSDVGGLAEAFF,.,.,TRBV30,14,TRBJ1-1
TGTGCCTCACAAACGCCGAACACCGGGGAGCTGTTTTTT,CASQTPNTGELFF,.,.,TRBV15,13,TRBJ2-2
TGTGCCATCAGTGAGGAAGCCTACGAGCAGTACTTC,CAISEEAYEQYF,.,few,TRBV10-3,12,TRBJ2-7
TGCGCCAGCAGCTTGGAGGCAGACTACGAGCAGTACTTC,CASSLEADYEQYF,.,few,TRBV5-1,13,TRBJ2-7
TGTGCCAGCAGTGAAGCGAACACCGGGGAGCTGTTTTTT,CASSEANTGELFF,.,medium-sized,TRBV6-4,13,TRBJ2-2
TGTGCCAGCAGTTACTTGGAGAGGAGCCAAGAGACCCAGTACTTC,CASSYLERSQETQYF,.,few,TRBV6-5,15,TRBJ2-5
TGCGCCAGCAGCCAAGATGAGTTTGGGACAGGAGCTGGAAACACCATATATTTT,CASSQDEFGTGAGNTIYF,TRBD1,few,TRBV4-3,18,TRBJ1-3
TGTGCCTGGAGTGTTAGGGGTCAGGACACAGATACGCAGTATTTT,CAWSVRGQDTDTQYF,.,.,TRBV30,15,TRBJ2-3
TGTGCCAGCAGCGTAGACGGGGGGGCTGTTGAGCAGTTCTTC,CASSVDGGAVEQFF,TRBD2,few,TRBV9,14,TRBJ2-1
TGTGCCAGCAGCTTTCCCCAAGGGGAGACCCAGTACTTC,CASSFPQGETQYF,.,.,TRBV7-9,13,TRBJ2-5
TGTGCCAGCAGCTTCGAGCCCTTACAGGGACCCTACAATGAGCAGTTCTTC,CASSFEPLQGPYNEQFF,.,few,TRBV11-2,17,TRBJ2-1
TGTGCCAGCAGCTTAGCGGGGCGGGGGGAAGAGACCCAGTACTTC,CASSLAGRGEETQYF,TRBD2,.,TRBV7-2,15,TRBJ2-5
TGCAGCGTTGGAACAGGGTCGGGCACCGGGGAGCTGTTTTTT,CSVGTGSGTGELFF,.,few,TRBV29-1,14,TRBJ2-2
TGTGCCTGGAGTAATAGCGGGTACAATGAGCAGTTCTTC,CAWSNSGYNEQFF,TRBD2,few,TRBV30,13,TRBJ2-1
TGTGCCTGCAGCCGGGAAGCGACAGAAGCTTTCTTT,CACSREATEAFF,.,few,TRBV30,12,TRBJ1-1
TGTGCCAGCAGTCCATCAACCGGGACAAAGGTCTACGAGCAGTACTTC,CASSPSTGTKVYEQYF,.,.,TRBV27,16,TRBJ2-7
TGTGCCAGCCAGGGGGAGACTCAGGAAGCTTTCTTT,CASQGETQEAFF,TRBD1,.,TRBV6-5,12,TRBJ1-1
TGTGCCAGCAGCTTGCGGGGGCGCAGCTATGGCTACACCTTC,CASSLRGRSYGYTF,.,.,TRBV5-6,14,TRBJ1-2
TGCGCCAGCAGCCAAGACGGGTGGGCTGAAGCTTTCTTT,CASSQDGWAEAFF,.,few,TRBV4-1,13,TRBJ1-1
TGTGCCAGCAGCCCACAACAGGGGTGGGCCGGGGAGCTGTTTTTT,CASSPQQGWAGELFF,TRBD1,.,TRBV7-9,15,TRBJ2-2
TGCAGCGTTGAAGGGGCTCTGAATTTGAACACTGAAGCTTTCTTT,CSVEGALNLNTEAFF,.,.,TRBV29-1,15,TRBJ1-1
TGTGCCAGCAGCACCAAGGGTCCACCCATGAACACTGAAGCTTTCTTT,CASSTKGPPMNTEAFF,.,few,TRBV7-9,16,TRBJ1-1
TGTGCCAGCAGTTACTCGTCCCCGTTTAGCAATCAGCCCCAGCATTTT,CASSYSSPFSNQPQHF,.,.,TRBV6-6,16,TRBJ1-5
TGTGCCAGCAGCTTTGGTCTAGCGGGGACCTCTGGGGCCAACGTCCTGACTTTC,CASSFGLAGTSGANVLTF,TRBD2,.,TRBV7-8,18,TRBJ2-6